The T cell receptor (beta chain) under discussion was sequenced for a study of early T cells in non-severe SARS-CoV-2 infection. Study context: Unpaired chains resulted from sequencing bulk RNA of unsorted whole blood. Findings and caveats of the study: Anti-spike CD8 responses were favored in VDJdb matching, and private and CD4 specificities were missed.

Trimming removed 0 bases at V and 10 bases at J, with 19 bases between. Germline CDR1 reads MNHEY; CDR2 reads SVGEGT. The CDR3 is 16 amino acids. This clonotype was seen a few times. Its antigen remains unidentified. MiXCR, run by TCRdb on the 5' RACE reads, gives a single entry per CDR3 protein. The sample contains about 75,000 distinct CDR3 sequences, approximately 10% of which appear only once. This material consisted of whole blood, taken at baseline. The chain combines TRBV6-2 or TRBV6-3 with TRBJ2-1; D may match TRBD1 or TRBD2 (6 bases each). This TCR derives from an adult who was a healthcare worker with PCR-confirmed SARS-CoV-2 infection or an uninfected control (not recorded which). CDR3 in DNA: TGTGCCAGCAGTTACTCGCGGGGACAAGGGGCCAGGGAGCAGTTCTTC. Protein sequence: CASSYSRGQGAREQFF.